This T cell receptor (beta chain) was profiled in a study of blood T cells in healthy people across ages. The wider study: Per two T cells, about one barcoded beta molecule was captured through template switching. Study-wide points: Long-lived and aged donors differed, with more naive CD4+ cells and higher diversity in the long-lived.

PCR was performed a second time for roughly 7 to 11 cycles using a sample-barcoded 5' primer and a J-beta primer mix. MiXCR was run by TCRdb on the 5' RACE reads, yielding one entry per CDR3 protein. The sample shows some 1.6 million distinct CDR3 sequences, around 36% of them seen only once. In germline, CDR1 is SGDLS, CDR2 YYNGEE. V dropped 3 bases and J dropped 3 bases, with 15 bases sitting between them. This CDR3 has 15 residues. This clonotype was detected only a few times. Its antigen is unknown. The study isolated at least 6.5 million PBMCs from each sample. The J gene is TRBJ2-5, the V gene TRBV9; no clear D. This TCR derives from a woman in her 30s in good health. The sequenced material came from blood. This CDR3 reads CASSEFGRLEETQYF. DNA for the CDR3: TGTGCCAGCAGCGAGTTCGGCAGGTTAGAAGAGACCCAGTACTTC. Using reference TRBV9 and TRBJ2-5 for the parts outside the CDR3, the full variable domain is DSGVTQTPKHLITATGQRVTLRCSPRSGDLSVYWYQQSLDQGLQFLIQYYNGEERAKGNILERFSAQQFPDLHSELNLSSLELGDSALYFCASSEFGRLEETQYFGPGTRLLVL.